This T cell receptor (beta chain) was identified during a study of shared clonotypes between healthy human individuals. Profiling relied on immunoSEQ multiplex PCR, and the TCRdb table lists in-frame clones only, not all of them. The table has some 2,500,000 clones, 90% to 95% seen once. The sample holds one count of this clone. Germline CDR1 and CDR2: MNHNY and SVGAGI (reference sequence). The CDR3 length is 13 residues. V gave up 1 base and J gave up 3 bases, with 5 bases separating them. The source material was naive CD4+ T cells from PBMCs. Stated subset: CD45RA+ positively selected. This chain links TRBV6-6 with TRBJ2-3; D gene uncertain. This TCR was sampled from a young man in good health. Some clones in this sample may be carry-over from other donors' samples. The chain's CDR3 is CASSYYATDTQYF. CDR3 nucleotide sequence: TGTGCCAGCAGTTACTACGCTACAGATACGCAGTATTTT.